Sequencing of this T cell receptor beta chain was carried out in a study of T-cell reconstitution after alpha-beta-depleted transplantation in children. Findings and caveats of the study: Newly produced T cells mostly provided counts and TCRbeta diversity after one year, as hyperexpanded clones declined.

This CDR3 is built from 18 residues. CDR1 and CDR2 from the germline V gene are SGHAT and FQDESV (reference sequence). Trimming removed 1 base at V and 0 bases at J, with 17 bases between. This clonotype was observed a handful of times. Its specificity is unknown. Preparation of the TCRbeta library was carried out with unique molecular identifiers. TCRdb re-called the PCR reads through MiXCR, storing one row per CDR3 protein. Of 500,000 to 750,000 distinct CDR3 sequences listed, around 13% are singletons. This sample comprised PBMCs, mostly from graft donor cells, obtained 360 days after TCRalphabeta/CD19-depleted stem cell transplant. The chain employs TRBV11-1 and TRBJ2-3; D unresolved. The receptor was derived from a male patient younger than 18 who had a stem cell transplant for acute myeloid leukemia, so the T cells may come from the graft donor. Here the CDR3 reads CASSLVVGSLLSTDTQYF. CDR3 coding DNA: TGTGCCAGCAGCTTAGTTGTGGGGTCACTCCTTAGCACAGATACGCAGTATTTT. The whole variable domain, remainder taken from reference TRBV11-1 and TRBJ2-3, is EAEVAQSPRYKITEKSQAVAFWCDPISGHATLYWYRQILGQGPELLVQFQDESVVDDSQLPKDRFSAERLKGVDSTLKIQPAELGDSAMYLCASSLVVGSLLSTDTQYFGPGTRLTVL.